The rows below give T cell receptor beta chains drawn from one sample of a study of blood T cell repertoires in COVID-19. Repertoires were generated with immunoSEQ multiplex PCR, while TCRdb's copy carries only in-frame clones and drops some. Of around 200,000 clones listed, more than 75% are singletons. Sequenced sample: peripheral blood. The receptors were sampled from an elderly woman with acute or convalescent COVID-19. The conserved cysteine and the conserved F or W are not part of the CDR3 here.

TRBV14	TRBJ2-3	ASSHRLAARGDTQY
TRBV18	TRBJ1-1	ASSQQGQRNTEAF
TRBV6-6	TRBJ2-2	ASRLTGGGELF
TRBV11-2	TRBJ2-4	ASSLDRQAKNIQY
TRBV15	TRBJ2-3	ATSRDTRTDTQY
TRBV11-3	TRBJ1-1	ASSSPPRQGFPGTEAF
TRBV7-3	TRBJ1-6	ASSRGQNNSPLH
TRBV7-2	TRBJ2-3	ASSLYSAGGPGDTQY
TRBV5-6	TRBJ2-1	ASSLRGLATHNEQF
TRBV7-2	TRBJ1-2	ASSLTGVYVYGYT
TRBV7-8	TRBJ1-6	ASSPGVSPLH
TRBV5-8	TRBJ2-2	ADTKPGTGGTGELF
TRBV29-1	TRBJ1-1	SDQHGVYGEAF
TRBV28	TRBJ2-1	ASSLTGGWYSSYNEQF
TRBV24-1	TRBJ2-1	ATSDERLAGAYNEQF
TRBV9	TRBJ2-7	ASSVGGLFGEQY
TRBV5-1	TRBJ1-2	ASSDPGQGRYGYT
TRBV2	TRBJ2-1	ASSEALGLGSF
TRBV12-5	TRBJ2-7	ASGRGTSGHYEQY
TRBV30	TRBJ1-2	AWTGGNYGYT
TRBV6-5	TRBJ1-3	ASSQTTGPGNTIY
TRBV19	TRBJ2-7	ASSTLAGGEYPYEQY
TRBV12-3/TRBV12-4	TRBJ1-4	ASSPGILEKLF
TRBV4-3	TRBJ2-4	ASSQDRGPSKNIQY
TRBV5-1	TRBJ2-7	ASSSGTADYEQY
TRBV18	TRBJ1-1	ASSRDSPPEAF
TRBV28	TRBJ1-5	ASSSLTGYLSNQPQH
TRBV9	TRBJ2-5	ASSSDRGGVETQY
TRBV6-1	TRBJ1-1	ASSEVRSGGTEAF
TRBV6-2/TRBV6-3	TRBJ1-1	ASSRGQGGGNRLNTEAF
TRBV7-9	TRBJ2-4	ASSVGQGKNIQY
TRBV4-3	TRBJ1-1	ASSQDQARQVDTEAF
TRBV6-1	TRBJ1-5	ASRGAVDAQH
TRBV18	TRBJ1-6	ASSPTGQGDNSPLH
TRBV5-5	TRBJ2-7	ASSLGGGPRYEQY
TRBV12-3/TRBV12-4	TRBJ2-7	ASSLRSQREQY
TRBV6-5	TRBJ1-1	ASSYVGSGEAF
TRBV9	TRBJ1-6	ASSVFPGQGNSPLH
TRBV28	TRBJ1-4	ASSSPGLGNEKLF
TRBV18	TRBJ1-2	ASSPSETGTSSAKGYT
TRBV9	TRBJ1-6	ASSKTGTSLH
TRBV7-2	TRBJ2-1	ASSSASTGEQF
TRBV27	TRBJ1-5	ASSSQQGVGQPQH
TRBV9	TRBJ1-5	ASSGGTGDSNQPQH
TRBV6-5	TRBJ2-1	ASNLLGNYNEQF
TRBV5-1	TRBJ1-2	ASSLSAGHYGYT
TRBV7-2	TRBJ1-1	ASSLGQGATEAF
TRBV7-2	TRBJ2-1	ASTGTHGSINEQF
TRBV24-1	TRBJ1-4	ATSDAGQGFEKLF
TRBV18	TRBJ1-1	ASSTAGSNTEAF